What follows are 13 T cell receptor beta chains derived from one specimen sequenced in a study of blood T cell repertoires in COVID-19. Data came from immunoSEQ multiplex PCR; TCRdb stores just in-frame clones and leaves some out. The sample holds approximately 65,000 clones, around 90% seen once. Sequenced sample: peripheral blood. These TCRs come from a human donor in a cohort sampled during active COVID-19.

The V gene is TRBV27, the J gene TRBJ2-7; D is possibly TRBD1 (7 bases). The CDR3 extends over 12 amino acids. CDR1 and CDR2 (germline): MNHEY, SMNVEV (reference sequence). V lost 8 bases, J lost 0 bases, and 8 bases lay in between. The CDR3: CASQGGSYEQYF. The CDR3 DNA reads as TGTGCCAGCCAGGGGGGCTCCTACGAGCAGTACTTC.

The CDR3 nucleotides read TGTGCCAGCAGTAATCACAGGGGGGTTGGCAATCAGCCCCAGCATTTT. Amino acids: CASSNHRGVGNQPQHF. The rearrangement uses TRBV6-6 and TRBJ1-5; 8 bases align to TRBD1. The CDR3 consists of 16 residues. V gave up 5 bases and J gave up 2 bases; unmatched junction bases: 8. The germline V gene encodes CDR1 MNHNY and CDR2 SVGAGI (reference sequence).

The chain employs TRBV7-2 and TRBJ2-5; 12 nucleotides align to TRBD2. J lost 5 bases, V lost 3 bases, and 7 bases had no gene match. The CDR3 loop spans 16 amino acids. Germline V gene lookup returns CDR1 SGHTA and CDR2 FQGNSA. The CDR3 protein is CASSFFLAGGPETQYF. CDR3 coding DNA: TGTGCCAGCAGCTTCTTCCTAGCGGGAGGGCCGGAGACCCAGTACTTC.

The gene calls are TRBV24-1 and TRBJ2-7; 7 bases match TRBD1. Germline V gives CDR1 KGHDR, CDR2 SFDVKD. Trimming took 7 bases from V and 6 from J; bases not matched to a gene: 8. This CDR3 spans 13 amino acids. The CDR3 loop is CATRESGQLEQYF. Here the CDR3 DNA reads TGTGCCACCAGGGAGTCGGGACAGCTCGAGCAGTACTTC.

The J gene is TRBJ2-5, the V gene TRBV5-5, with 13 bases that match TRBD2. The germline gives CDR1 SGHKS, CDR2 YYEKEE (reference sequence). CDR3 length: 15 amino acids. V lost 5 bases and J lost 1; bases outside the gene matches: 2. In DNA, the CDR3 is TGTGCCAGCAGTCGGACTAGCGGGGGCCAAGAGACCCAGTACTTC. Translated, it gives CASSRTSGGQETQYF. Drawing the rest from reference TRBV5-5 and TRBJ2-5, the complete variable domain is DAGVTQSPTHLIKTRGQQVTLRCSPISGHKSVSWYQQVLGQGPQFIFQYYEKEERGRGNFPDRFSARQFPNYSSELNVNALLLGDSALYLCASSRTSGGQETQYFGPGTRLLVL.

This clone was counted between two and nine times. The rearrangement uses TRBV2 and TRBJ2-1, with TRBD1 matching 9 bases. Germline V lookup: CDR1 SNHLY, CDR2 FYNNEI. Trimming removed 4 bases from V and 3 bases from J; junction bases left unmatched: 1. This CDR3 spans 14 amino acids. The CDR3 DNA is TGTGCCAGCAGTGGGGACAGGGTCTACAATGAGCAGTTCTTC. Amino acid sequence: CASSGDRVYNEQFF. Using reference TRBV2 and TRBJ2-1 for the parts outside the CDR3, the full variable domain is EPEVTQTPSHQVTQMGQEVILRCVPISNHLYFYWYRQILGQKVEFLVSFYNNEISEKSEIFDDQFSVERPDGSNFTLKIRSTKLEDSAMYFCASSGDRVYNEQFFGPGTRLTVL.

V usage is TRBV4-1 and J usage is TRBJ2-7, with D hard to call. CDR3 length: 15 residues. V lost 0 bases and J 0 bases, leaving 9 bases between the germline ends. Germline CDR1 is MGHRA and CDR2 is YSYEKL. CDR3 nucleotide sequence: TGCGCCAGCAGCCAAGATCGGCCAGGCTCCTACGAGCAGTACTTC. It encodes CASSQDRPGSYEQYF.

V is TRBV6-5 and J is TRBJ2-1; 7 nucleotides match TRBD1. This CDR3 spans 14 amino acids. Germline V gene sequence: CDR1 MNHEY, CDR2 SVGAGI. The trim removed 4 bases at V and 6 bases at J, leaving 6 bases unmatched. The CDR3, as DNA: TGTGCCAGCAGTTTACGAACAGGGGCCAATGAGCAGTTCTTC. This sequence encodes CASSLRTGANEQFF.

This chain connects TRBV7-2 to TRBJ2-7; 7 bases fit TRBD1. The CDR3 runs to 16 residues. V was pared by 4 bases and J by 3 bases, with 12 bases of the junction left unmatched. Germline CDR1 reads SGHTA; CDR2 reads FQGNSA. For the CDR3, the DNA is TGTGCCAGCAGCTCCGCCCCGGACAGGTACGTCTACGAGCAGTACTTC. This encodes CASSSAPDRYVYEQYF.

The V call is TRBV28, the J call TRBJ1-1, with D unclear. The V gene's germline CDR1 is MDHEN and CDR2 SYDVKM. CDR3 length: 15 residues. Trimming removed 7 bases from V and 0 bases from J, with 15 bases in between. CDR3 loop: CASTLDQRVNTEAFF. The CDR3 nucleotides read TGTGCCAGCACTCTTGACCAGCGGGTGAACACTGAAGCTTTCTTT.

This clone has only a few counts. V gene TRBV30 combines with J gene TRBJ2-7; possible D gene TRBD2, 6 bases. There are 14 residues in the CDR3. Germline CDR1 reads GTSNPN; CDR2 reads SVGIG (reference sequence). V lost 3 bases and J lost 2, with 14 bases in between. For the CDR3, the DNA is TGTGCCTGGAGATGGGCGGGAAAGACCTACGAGCAGTACTTC. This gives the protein CAWRWAGKTYEQYF.

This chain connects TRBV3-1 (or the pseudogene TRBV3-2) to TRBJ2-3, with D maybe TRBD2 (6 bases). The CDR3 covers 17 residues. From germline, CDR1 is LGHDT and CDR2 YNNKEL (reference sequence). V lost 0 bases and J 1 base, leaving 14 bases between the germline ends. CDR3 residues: CASSQDRREWGTDTQYF. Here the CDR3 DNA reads TGTGCCAGCAGCCAAGATCGGAGGGAGTGGGGCACAGATACGCAGTATTTT.

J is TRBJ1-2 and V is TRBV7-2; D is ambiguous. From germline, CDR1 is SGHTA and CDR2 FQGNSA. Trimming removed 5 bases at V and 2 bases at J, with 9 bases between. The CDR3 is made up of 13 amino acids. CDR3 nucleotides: TGTGCCAGCAGCCCGGCGGGCAACTATGGCTACACCTTC. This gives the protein CASSPAGNYGYTF.